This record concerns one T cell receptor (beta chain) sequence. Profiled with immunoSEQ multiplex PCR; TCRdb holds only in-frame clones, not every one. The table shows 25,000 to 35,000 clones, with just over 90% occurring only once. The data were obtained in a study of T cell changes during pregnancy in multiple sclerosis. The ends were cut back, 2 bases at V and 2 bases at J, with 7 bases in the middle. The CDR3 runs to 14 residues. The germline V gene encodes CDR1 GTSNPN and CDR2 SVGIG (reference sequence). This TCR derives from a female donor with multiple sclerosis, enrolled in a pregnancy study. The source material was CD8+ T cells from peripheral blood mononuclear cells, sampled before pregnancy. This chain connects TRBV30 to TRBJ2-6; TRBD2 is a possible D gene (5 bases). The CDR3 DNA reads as TGTGCCTGGAGTACCGGGGCTGGGGCCAACGTCCTGACTTTC. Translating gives CAWSTGAGANVLTF.